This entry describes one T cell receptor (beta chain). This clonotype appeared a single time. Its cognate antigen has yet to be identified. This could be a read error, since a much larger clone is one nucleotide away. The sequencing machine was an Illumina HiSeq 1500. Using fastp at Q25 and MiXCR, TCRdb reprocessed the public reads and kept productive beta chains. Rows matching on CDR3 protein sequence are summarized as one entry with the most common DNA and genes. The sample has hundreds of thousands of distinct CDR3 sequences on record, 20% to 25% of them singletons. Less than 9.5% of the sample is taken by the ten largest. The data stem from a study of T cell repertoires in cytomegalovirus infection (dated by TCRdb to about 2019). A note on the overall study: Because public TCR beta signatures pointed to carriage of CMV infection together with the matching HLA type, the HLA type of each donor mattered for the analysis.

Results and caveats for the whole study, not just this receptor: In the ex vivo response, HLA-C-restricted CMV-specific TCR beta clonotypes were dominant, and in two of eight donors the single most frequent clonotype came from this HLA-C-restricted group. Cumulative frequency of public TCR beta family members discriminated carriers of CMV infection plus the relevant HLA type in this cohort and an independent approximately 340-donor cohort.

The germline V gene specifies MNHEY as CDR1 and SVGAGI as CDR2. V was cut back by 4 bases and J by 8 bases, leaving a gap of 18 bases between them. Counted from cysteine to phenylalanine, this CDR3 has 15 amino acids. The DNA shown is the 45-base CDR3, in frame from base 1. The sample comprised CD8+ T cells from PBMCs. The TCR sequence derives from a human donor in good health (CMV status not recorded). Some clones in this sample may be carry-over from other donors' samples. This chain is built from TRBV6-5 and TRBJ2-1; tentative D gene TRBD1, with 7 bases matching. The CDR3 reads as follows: CASSSLYRGLDEQFF. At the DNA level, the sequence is TGTGCCAGCAGTTCCCTGTACAGGGGACTCGATGAGCAGTTCTTC.